The T cell receptor beta chain described here comes from a study of cytotoxic CD8 clonotypes in ibrutinib-treated CLL. Study outcomes and limitations: Few clonotypes were public, and these shrank or held steady under treatment. At progression, clonality fell back toward baseline after rising at ibrutinib response. Patients showed higher baseline clonality than age-matched healthy donors, and it tracked circulating CD8+ T-cell counts.

This table comes from immunoSEQ multiplex PCR, and its TCRdb copy is limited to in-frame clones, with some not included. Among 50,000 to 65,000 clones listed, 65% to 75% were seen once. With regard to this clone: Its specificity is not known.

The germline V gene has CDR1 MNHEY and CDR2 SVGAGI. The trim removed 5 bases at V and 0 bases at J, leaving 3 bases unmatched. There are 14 residues in the CDR3. Specimen: PBMCs, collected after 12 months of ibrutinib treatment. The J gene is TRBJ2-5, the V gene TRBV6-5; 7 nucleotides line up with TRBD1. The clonotype was recovered from a human donor with chronic lymphocytic leukemia. CDR3 sequence reads: CASSPTGNQETQYF. CDR3 nucleotides: TGTGCCAGCAGTCCGACAGGGAACCAAGAGACCCAGTACTTC.